Listed here is a single T cell receptor beta chain. What it binds is unknown. This sample is drawn from a study of shared clonotypes between healthy human individuals. About the research overall: CD4 naive and memory got three plates each, CD8 naive two, CD8 memory one. Whole-study findings and limits: An effect of sequencing depth on clonotype sharing among donors was expected.

Germline CDR1 LNHDA, CDR2 SQIVND (reference sequence). V was cut by 4 bases and J by 2 bases, with 15 bases left in between. This CDR3 is 16 amino acids long. Produced via immunoSEQ multiplex PCR; TCRdb's table is partial and in-frame only. Of fewer than 800,000 clones listed, about 92% were seen once; the top ten hold about 24%. Naive CD8 cells comprised CD45RO-negative, CCR7-positively selected cells, excluding terminally differentiated effector memory CD45RA+ cells. Donors comprised only Caucasian adults living in Nashville, Tennessee. This clonotype was obtained from a man aged 25 to 45 in good health. The sequenced material came from naive CD8+ T cells sorted from blood. The genes are TRBV19 and TRBJ2-1, with D perhaps matching TRBD2 (5 bases). The CDR3 nucleotides read TGTGCCAGTAGTAAATATGGGGAGACTCCCTACAATGAGCAGTTCTTC. Translated, it gives CASSKYGETPYNEQFF.